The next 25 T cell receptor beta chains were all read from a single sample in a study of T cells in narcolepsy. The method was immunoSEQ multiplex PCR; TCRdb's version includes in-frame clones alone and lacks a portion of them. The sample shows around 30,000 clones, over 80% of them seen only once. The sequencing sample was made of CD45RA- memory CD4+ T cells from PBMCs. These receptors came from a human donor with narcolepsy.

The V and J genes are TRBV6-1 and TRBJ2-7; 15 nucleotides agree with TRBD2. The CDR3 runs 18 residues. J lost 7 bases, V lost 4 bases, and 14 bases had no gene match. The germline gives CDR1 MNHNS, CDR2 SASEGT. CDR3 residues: CASSGPGLAGGGLVEQYF. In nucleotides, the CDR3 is TGTGCCAGCAGTGGGCCGGGACTAGCGGGGGGAGGCCTGGTGGAGCAGTACTTC.

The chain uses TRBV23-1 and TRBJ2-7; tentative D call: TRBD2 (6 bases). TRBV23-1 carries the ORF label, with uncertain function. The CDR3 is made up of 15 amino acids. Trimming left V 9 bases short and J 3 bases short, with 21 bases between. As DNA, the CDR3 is TGCGCCAGTAGGCAGAAACCGGGACTCCACTACGAGCAGTACTTC. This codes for CASRQKPGLHYEQYF.

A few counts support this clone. In DNA form, the CDR3 reads TGTGCCAGCAGTGAAGTAAAGGGTGGGACAGATACGCAGTATTTT. Protein sequence: CASSEVKGGTDTQYF. The chain combines TRBV6-1 with TRBJ2-3; D call uncertain. Germline V gives CDR1 MNHNS, CDR2 SASEGT. The CDR3 has 15 residues. V was shortened by 1 base and J by 3 bases, with 11 bases between the two germline ends.

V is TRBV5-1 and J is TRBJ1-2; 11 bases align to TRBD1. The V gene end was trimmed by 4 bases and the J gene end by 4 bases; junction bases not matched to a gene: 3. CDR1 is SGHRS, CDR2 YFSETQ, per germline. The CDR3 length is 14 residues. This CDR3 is CASSQGTGGYGYTF. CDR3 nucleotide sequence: TGCGCCAGCAGCCAAGGGACAGGGGGCTATGGCTACACCTTC.

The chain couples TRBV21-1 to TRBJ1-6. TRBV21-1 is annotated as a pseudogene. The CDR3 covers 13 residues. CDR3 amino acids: CASSKRGDSPLHF. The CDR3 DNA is TGTGCCAGCAGCAAGCGCGGAGATTCACCCCTCCACTTT.

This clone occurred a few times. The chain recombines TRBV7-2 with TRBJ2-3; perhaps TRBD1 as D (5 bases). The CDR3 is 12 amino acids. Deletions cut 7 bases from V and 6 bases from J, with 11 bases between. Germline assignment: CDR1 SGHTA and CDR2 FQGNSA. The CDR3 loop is CASTLGRDTQYF. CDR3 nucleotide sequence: TGTGCCAGCACCCTGGGGCGGGATACGCAGTATTTT.

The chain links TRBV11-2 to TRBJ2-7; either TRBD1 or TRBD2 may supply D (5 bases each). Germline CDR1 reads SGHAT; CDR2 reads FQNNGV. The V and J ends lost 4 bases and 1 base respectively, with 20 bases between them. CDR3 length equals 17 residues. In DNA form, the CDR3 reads TGTGCCAGCAGCTCCGAGGCGGGCAGGGTCGGGTCCTACGAGCAGTACTTC. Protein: CASSSEAGRVGSYEQYF.

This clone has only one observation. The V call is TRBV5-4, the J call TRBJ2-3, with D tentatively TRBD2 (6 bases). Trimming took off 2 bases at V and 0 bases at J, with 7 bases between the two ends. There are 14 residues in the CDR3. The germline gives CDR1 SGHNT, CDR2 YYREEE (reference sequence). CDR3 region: CASSFGGSTDTQYF. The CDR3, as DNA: TGTGCCAGCAGCTTCGGGGGTAGCACAGATACGCAGTATTTT. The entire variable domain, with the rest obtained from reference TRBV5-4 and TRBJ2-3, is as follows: ETGVTQSPTHLIKTRGQQVTLRCSSQSGHNTVSWYQQALGQGPQFIFQYYREEENGRGNFPPRFSGLQFPNYSSELNVNALELDDSALYLCASSFGGSTDTQYFGPGTRLTVL.

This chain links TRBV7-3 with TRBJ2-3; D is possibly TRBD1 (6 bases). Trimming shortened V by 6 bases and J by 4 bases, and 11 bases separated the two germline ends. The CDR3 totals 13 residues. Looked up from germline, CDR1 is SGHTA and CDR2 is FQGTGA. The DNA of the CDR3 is TGTGCCAGCAGTACAGGGATAGCAGATACGCAGTATTTT. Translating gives CASSTGIADTQYF.

As DNA, the CDR3 is TGTGCCAGCAGCCCCCTAGCGGGGGGGAGTTCCTACGAGCAGTACTTC. Residues: CASSPLAGGSSYEQYF. The chain combines TRBV7-6 with TRBJ2-7; 12 bases are a match to TRBD2. Trimming removed 5 bases from V and 1 base from J; junction bases left unmatched: 6. The CDR3 totals 16 residues. Per germline, CDR1 SGHVS and CDR2 FNYEAQ.

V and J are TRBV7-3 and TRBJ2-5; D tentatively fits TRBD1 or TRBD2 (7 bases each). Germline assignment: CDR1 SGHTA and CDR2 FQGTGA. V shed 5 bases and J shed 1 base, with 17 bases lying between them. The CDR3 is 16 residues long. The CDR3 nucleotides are TGTGCCAGCAGCCCTCAGGGGGGGGCACGCCAAGAGACCCAGTACTTC. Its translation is CASSPQGGARQETQYF.

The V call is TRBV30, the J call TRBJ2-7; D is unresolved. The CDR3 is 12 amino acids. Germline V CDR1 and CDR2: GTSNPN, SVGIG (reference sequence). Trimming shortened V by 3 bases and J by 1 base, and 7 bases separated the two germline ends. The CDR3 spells CAWSTQSYEQYF. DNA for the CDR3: TGTGCCTGGAGCACACAGTCCTACGAGCAGTACTTC.

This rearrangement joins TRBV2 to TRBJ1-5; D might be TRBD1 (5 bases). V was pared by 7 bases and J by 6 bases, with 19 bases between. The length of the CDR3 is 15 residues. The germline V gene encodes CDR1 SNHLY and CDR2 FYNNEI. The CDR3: CASNTRSGGGQPQHF. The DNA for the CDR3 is TGTGCCAGCAACACTCGATCGGGGGGTGGTCAGCCCCAGCATTTT.

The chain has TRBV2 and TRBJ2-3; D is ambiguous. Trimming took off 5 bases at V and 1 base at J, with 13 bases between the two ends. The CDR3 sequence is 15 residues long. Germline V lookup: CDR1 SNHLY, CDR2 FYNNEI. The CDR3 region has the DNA TGTGCCAGCAGTTGGACCCGTGGGGGCACAGATACGCAGTATTTT. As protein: CASSWTRGGTDTQYF.

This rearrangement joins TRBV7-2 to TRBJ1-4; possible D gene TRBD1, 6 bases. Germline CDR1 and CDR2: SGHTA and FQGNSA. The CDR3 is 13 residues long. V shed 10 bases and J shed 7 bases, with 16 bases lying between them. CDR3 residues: CATTGQGSEKLFF. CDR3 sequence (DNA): TGTGCCACCACCGGGCAGGGGAGTGAAAAACTGTTTTTT.

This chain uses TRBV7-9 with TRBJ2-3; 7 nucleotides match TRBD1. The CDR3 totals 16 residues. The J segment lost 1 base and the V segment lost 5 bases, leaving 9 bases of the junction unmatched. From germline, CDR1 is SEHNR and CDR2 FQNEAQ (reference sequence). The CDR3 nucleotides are TGTGCCAGCAGCCCCCGACAGGGATTCCGCACAGATACGCAGTATTTT. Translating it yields CASSPRQGFRTDTQYF.

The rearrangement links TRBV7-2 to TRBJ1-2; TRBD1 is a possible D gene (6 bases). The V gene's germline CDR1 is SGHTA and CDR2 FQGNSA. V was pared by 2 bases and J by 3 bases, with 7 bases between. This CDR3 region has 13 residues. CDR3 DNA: TGTGCCAGCAGCTTAAGGGGGTACTATGGCTACACCTTC. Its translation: CASSLRGYYGYTF.

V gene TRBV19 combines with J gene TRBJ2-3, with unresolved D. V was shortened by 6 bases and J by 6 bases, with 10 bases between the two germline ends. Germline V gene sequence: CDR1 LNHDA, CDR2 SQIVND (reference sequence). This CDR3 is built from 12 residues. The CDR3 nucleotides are TGTGCCAGTAGGGGATATGGGGATACGCAGTATTTT. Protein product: CASRGYGDTQYF.

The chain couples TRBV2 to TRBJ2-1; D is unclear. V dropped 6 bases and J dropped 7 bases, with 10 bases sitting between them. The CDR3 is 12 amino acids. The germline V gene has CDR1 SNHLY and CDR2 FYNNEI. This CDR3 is CASSQDWNEQFF. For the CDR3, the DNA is TGTGCCAGCAGCCAAGACTGGAATGAGCAGTTCTTC.

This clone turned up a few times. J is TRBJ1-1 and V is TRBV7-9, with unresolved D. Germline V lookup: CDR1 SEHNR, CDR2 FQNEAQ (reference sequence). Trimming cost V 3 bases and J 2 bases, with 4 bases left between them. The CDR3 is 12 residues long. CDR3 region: CASSLINTEAFF. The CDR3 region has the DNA TGTGCCAGCAGCTTGATTAACACTGAAGCTTTCTTT.

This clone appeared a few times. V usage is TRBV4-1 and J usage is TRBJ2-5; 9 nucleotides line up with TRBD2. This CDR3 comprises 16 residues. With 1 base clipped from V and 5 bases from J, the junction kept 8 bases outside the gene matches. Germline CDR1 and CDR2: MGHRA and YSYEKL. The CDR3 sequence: CASSQGAGGPFETQYF. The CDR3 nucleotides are TGCGCCAGCAGCCAAGGGGCGGGGGGGCCTTTTGAGACCCAGTACTTC.

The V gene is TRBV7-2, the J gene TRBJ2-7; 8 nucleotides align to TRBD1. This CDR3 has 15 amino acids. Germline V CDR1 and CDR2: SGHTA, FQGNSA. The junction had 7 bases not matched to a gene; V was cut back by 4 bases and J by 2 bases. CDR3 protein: CASSSRTGIPYEQYF. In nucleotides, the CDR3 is TGTGCCAGCAGCTCCAGGACAGGGATACCCTACGAGCAGTACTTC.

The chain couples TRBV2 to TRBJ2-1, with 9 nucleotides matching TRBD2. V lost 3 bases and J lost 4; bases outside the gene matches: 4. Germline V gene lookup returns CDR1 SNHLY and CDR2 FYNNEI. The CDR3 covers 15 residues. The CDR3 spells CASSEGSGGYNEQFF. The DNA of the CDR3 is TGTGCCAGCAGTGAGGGTAGCGGGGGTTACAATGAGCAGTTCTTC.

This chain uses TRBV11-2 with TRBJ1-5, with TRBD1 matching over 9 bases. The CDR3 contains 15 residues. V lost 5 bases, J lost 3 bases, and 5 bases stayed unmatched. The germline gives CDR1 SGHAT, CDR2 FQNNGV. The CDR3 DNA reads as TGTGCCAGCAGCGCACAGGGGGCCTACAATCAGCCCCAGCATTTT. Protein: CASSAQGAYNQPQHF.

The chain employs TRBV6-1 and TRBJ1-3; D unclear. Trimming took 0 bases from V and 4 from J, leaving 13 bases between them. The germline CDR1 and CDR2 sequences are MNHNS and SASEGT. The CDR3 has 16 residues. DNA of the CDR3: TGTGCCAGCAGTGAAGCCACCCAAAGACTAGGAAACACCATATATTTT. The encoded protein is CASSEATQRLGNTIYF.